This entry lists 2 T cell receptor beta chains sequenced from one sample in a study of T cells in Graves' hyperthyroidism and ophthalmopathy. There were TCR beta CDR3 regions amplified from RNA transcripts. The HTBI primer set drove a first-round RT-PCR of the TCR CDR3. TCRdb processed the multiplex PCR reads anew with MiXCR; each CDR3 protein has one entry. The sample has about 400,000 distinct CDR3 sequences; nearly 15% are singletons. Sequenced: blood. All receptors come from a woman aged 55-69 years with Graves' ophthalmopathy.

This clonotype came up a few times. The chain combines TRBV12-3 or TRBV12-4 with TRBJ2-4, with 9 bases that match TRBD2. V was clipped by 5 bases and J by 5 bases; unmatched bases: 19. The CDR3 consists of 19 residues. The CDR3 DNA reads as TGTGCCAGCAGTGGGGGAAAAAGCGGGAGGCCCTTATCGCAAAACATTCAGTACTTC. This gives the protein CASSGGKSGRPLSQNIQYF.

The V gene is TRBV2, the J gene TRBJ2-7, with D unclear. Trimming shortened V by 6 bases and J by 5 bases, and 11 bases separated the two germline ends. The CDR3 totals 12 residues. Germline V gene lookup returns CDR1 SNHLY and CDR2 FYNNEI. The CDR3 region has the DNA TGTGCCAGCAGGATAGGTAGGGACGAGCAGTACTTC. Its translation is CASRIGRDEQYF.